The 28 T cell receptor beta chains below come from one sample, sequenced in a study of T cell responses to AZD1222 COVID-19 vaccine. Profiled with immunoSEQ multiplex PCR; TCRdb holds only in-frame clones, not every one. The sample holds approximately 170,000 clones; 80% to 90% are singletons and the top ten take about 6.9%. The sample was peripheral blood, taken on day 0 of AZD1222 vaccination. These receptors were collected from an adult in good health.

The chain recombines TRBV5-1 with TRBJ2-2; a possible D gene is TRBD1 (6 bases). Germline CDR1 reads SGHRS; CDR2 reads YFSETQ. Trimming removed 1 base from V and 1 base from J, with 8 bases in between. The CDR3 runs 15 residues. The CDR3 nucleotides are TGCGCCAGCAGCTTGAGGGGACAGAACACCGGGGAGCTGTTTTTT. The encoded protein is CASSLRGQNTGELFF.

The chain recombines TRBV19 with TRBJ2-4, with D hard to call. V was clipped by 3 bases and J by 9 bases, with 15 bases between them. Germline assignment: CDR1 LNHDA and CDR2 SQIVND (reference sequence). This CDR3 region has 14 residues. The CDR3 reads CASSIGNVGTIQYF. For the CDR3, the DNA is TGTGCCAGTAGTATCGGAAACGTGGGTACCATTCAGTACTTC. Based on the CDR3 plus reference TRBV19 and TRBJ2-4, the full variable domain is DGGITQSPKYLFRKEGQNVTLSCEQNLNHDAMYWYRQDPGQGLRLIYYSQIVNDFQKGDIAEGYSVSREKKESFPLTVTSAQKNPTAFYLCASSIGNVGTIQYFGAGTRLSVL.

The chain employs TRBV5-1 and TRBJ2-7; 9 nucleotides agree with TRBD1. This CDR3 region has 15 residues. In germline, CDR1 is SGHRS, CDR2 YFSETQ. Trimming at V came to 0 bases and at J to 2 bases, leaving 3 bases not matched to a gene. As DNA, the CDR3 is TGCGCCAGCAGCTTGGTGACAGGGGGGACCTACGAGCAGTACTTC. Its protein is CASSLVTGGTYEQYF.

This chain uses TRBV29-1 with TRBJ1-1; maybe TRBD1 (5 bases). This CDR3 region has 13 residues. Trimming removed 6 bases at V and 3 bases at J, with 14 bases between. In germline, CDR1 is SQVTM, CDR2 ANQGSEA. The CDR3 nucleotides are TGCAGCGTGACCCAGGGATTGGACACTGAAGCTTTCTTT. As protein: CSVTQGLDTEAFF.

CDR3 residues: CAIQKSGHSPLHF. The CDR3 nucleotides read TGTGCCATACAAAAATCAGGGCATTCACCCCTCCACTTT. This chain uses TRBV2 with TRBJ1-6; tentatively, D is TRBD1 (5 bases). Germline-derived CDR1 and CDR2 are SNHLY and FYNNEI. The CDR3 contains 13 residues. Trimming took 10 bases from V and 8 from J, leaving 15 bases between them.

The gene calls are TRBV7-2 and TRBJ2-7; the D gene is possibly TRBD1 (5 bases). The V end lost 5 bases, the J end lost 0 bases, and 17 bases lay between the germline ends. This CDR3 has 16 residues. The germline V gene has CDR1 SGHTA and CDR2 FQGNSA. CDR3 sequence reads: CASSARGMGSSYEQYF. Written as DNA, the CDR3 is TGTGCCAGCAGCGCTAGGGGCATGGGTAGCTCCTACGAGCAGTACTTC.

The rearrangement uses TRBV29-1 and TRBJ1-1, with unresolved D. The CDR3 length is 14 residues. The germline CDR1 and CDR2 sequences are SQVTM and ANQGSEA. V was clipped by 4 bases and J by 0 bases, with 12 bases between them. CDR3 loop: CSVAMAGLNTEAFF. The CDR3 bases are TGCAGCGTTGCGATGGCAGGCCTGAACACTGAAGCTTTCTTT.

Here the CDR3 reads CASSPNPRDANQPQHF. The CDR3 DNA is TGTGCCAGCAGCCCCAACCCCAGGGATGCGAATCAGCCCCAGCATTTT. This chain joins TRBV7-9 and TRBJ1-5, with D possibly TRBD1 on 5 matching bases. V lost 5 bases, J lost 4 bases, and 18 bases lay in between. CDR1 and CDR2 (germline): SEHNR, FQNEAQ (reference sequence). The CDR3 loop spans 16 amino acids.

CDR3 coding DNA: TGTGCCAGTAGTAGCTACCCGCAGGGGACCAATTCACCCCTCCACTTT. This codes for CASSSYPQGTNSPLHF. The J gene is TRBJ1-6, the V gene TRBV19; weak D call: TRBD1 (6 bases). The germline CDR1 and CDR2 sequences are LNHDA and SQIVND (reference sequence). Trimming removed 4 bases at V and 7 bases at J, with 17 bases between. This CDR3 comprises 16 residues.

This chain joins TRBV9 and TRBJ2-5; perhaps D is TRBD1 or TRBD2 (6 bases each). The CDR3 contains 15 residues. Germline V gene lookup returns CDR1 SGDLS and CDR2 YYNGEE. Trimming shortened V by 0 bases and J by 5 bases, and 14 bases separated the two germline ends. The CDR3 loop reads CASSVAPGARETQYF. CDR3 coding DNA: TGTGCCAGCAGCGTAGCTCCGGGGGCCCGGGAGACCCAGTACTTC.

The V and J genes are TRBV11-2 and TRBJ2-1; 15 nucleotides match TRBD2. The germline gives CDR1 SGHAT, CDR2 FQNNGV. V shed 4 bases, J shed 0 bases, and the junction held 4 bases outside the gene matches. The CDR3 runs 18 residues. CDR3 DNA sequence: TGTGCCAGCAGCTCCCGGGGACTAGCGGGGGGCTCCTACAATGAGCAGTTCTTC. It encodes CASSSRGLAGGSYNEQFF.

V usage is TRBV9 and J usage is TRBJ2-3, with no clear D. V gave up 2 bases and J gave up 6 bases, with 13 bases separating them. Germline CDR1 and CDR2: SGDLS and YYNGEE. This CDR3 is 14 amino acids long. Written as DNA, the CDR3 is TGTGCCAGCAGCGTCGGTGGGCCGGGCGATACGCAGTATTTT. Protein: CASSVGGPGDTQYF.

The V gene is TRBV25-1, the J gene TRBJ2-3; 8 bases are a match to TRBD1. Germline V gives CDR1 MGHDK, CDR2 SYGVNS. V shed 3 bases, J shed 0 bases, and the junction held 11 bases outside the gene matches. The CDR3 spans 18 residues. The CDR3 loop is CASSDVMLTGGSTDTQYF. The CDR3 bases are TGTGCCAGCAGTGATGTTATGTTAACAGGGGGGAGCACAGATACGCAGTATTTT.

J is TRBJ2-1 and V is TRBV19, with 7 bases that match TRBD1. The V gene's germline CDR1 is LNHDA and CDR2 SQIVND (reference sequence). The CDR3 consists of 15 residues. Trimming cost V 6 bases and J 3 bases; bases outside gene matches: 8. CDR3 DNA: TGTGCCAGTAGCATGAGGGGGCTCAGCTACAATGAGCAGTTCTTC. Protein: CASSMRGLSYNEQFF.

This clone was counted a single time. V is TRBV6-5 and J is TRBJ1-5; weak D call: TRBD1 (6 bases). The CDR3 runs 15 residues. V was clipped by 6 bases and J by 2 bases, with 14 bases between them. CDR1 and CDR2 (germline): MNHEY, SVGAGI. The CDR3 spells CASRAGTKGNQPQHF. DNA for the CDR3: TGTGCCAGCAGGGCCGGGACAAAAGGCAATCAGCCCCAGCATTTT.

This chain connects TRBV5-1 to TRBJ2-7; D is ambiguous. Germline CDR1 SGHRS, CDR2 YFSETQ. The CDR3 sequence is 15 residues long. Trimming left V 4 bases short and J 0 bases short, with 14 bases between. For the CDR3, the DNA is TGCGCCAGCAGCCCCCGAGGCGAAAGCTCCTACGAGCAGTACGTC. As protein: CASSPRGESSYEQYV.

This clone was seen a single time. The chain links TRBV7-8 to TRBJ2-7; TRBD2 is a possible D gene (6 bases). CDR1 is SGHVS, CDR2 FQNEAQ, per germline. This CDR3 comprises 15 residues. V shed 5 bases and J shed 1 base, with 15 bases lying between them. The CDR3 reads CASSPRPGGSYEQYF. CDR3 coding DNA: TGTGCCAGCAGCCCCCGGCCCGGAGGGTCCTACGAGCAGTACTTC.

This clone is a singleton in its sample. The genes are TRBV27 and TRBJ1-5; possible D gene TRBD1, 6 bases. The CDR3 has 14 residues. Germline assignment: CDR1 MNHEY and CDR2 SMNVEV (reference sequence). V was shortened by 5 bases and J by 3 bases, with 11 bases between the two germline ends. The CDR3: CASSPQGANQPQHF. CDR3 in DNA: TGTGCCAGCAGTCCACAGGGAGCCAATCAGCCCCAGCATTTT.

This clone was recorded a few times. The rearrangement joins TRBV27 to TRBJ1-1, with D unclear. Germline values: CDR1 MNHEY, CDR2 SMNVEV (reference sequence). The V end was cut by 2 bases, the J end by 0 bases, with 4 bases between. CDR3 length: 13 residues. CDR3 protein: CASSLTLNTEAFF. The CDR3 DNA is TGTGCCAGCAGTTTAACCCTGAACACTGAAGCTTTCTTT.

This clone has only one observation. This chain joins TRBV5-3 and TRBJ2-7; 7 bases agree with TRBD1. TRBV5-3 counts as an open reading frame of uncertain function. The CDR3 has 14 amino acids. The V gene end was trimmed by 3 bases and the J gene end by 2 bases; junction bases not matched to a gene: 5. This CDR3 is CARSYRQGPYEQYF. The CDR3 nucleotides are TGTGCCAGAAGCTACAGACAGGGCCCCTACGAGCAGTACTTC.

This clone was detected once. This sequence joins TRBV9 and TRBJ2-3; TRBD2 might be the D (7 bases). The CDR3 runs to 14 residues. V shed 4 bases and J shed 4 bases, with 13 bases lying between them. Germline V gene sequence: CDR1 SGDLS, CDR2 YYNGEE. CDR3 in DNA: TGTGCCAGCAGCACCGTCGGGGGGCCAGATACGCAGTATTTT. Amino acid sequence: CASSTVGGPDTQYF.

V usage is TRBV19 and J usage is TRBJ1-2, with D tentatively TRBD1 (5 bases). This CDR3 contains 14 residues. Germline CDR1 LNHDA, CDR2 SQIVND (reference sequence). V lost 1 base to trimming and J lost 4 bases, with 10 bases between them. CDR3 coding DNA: TGTGCCAGTAGTATAGGAACAGGCCTCTATGGCTACACCTTC. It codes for CASSIGTGLYGYTF.

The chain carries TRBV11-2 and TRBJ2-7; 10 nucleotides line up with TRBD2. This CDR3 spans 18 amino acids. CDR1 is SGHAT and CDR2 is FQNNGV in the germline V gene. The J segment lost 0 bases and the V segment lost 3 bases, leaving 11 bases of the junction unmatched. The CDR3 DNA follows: TGTGCCAGCAGCTTTTTCCCTAGCGGGGGCATAAACTCCTACGAGCAGTACTTC. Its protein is CASSFFPSGGINSYEQYF.

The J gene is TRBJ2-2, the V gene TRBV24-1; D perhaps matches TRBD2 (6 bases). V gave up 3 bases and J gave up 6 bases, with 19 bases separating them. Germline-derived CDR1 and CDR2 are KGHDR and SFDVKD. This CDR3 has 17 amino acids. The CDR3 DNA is TGTGCCACCAGTGATCCCCGACGGGGGACGGGGGCCGGGGAGCTGTTTTTT. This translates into CATSDPRRGTGAGELFF.

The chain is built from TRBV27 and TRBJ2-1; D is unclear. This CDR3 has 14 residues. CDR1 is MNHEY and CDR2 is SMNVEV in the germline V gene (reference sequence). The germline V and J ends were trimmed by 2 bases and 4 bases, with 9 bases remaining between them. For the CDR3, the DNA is TGTGCCAGCAGTTTAGTTGGCAGTTACAATGAGCAGTTCTTC. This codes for CASSLVGSYNEQFF.

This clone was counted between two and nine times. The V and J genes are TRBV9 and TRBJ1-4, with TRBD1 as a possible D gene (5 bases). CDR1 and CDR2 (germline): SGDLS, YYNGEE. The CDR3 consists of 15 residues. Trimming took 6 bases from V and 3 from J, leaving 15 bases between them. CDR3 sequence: CASNSGGDANEKLFF. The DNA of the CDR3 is TGTGCCAGCAACTCCGGAGGGGACGCTAATGAAAAACTGTTTTTT.

The CDR3 region has the DNA TGTGCCTGGAGTGCGACAGGGGGCTGGGAGACCCAGTACTTC. This codes for CAWSATGGWETQYF. The V gene is TRBV30, the J gene TRBJ2-5, with 10 bases identical to TRBD1. CDR3 length equals 14 residues. Germline CDR1 is GTSNPN and CDR2 is SVGIG (reference sequence). V was clipped by 1 base and J by 5 bases; unmatched bases: 4.

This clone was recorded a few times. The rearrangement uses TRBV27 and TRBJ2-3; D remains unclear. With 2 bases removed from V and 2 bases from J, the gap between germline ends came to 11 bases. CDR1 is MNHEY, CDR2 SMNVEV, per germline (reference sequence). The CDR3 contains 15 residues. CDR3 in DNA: TGTGCCAGCAGTTTAACTCGTCCAAACACAGATACGCAGTATTTT. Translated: CASSLTRPNTDTQYF.